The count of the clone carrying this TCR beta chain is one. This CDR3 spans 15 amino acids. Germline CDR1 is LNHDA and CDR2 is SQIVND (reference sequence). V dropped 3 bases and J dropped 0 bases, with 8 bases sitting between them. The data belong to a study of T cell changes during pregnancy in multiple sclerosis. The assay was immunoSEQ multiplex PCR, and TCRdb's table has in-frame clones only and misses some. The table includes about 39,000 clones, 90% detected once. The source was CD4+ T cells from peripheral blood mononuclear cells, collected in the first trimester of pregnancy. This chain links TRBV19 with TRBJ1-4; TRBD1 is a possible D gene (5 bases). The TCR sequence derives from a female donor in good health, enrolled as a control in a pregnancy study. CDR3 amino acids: CASSIQGTTNEKLFF. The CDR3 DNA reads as TGTGCCAGTAGTATTCAGGGAACAACTAATGAAAAACTGTTTTTT.